The 31 T cell receptor beta chains below come from one sample, sequenced in a study of blood T cells in healthy people across ages (dated by TCRdb to between 2014 and 2017). Library construction relied on 5' RACE. For sequencing, an Illumina HiSeq 2500 was employed. A second PCR of about 7 to 12 cycles was run with a J-beta primer mix and a sample-barcoded 5' primer. TCRdb trimmed the raw reads at Q25, called clones with MiXCR and kept productive beta chains. Rows matching on CDR3 protein sequence are summarized as one entry with the most common DNA and genes. Here the sample has about 1.6 million distinct CDR3 sequences; roughly 32% occur a single time. The biggest ten clones account for around 11% of the sample. Input material: blood. The receptor set was obtained from a woman in her twenties or thirties in good health.

In its sample, this clonotype was seen a few times. V gene TRBV7-8 combines with J gene TRBJ2-7, with 7 bases aligning to TRBD1. J was trimmed by 3 bases and V by 1 base; bases with no gene match: 3. CDR1 SGHVS and CDR2 FQNEAQ come from the germline V gene. The CDR3 runs 14 residues. CDR3 nucleotides: TGTGCCAGCAGCTTAGTGGGACAGAACTACGAGCAGTACTTC. It codes for CASSLVGQNYEQYF.

The V and J genes are TRBV7-9 and TRBJ2-3; 8 bases are a match to TRBD2. The V and J ends lost 1 base and 4 bases, in that order; junction bases with no gene match: 4. The germline gives CDR1 SEHNR, CDR2 FQNEAQ (reference sequence). This CDR3 has 15 amino acids. The CDR3 reads CASSLGGGLADTQYF. CDR3 bases: TGTGCCAGCAGCTTAGGCGGGGGGCTGGCAGATACGCAGTATTTT.

In DNA form, the CDR3 reads TGTGCCACCAGTGATTCCTGGAGCGATGAGCAGTTCTTC. It specifies CATSDSWSDEQFF. The genes are TRBV24-1 and TRBJ2-1; no definite D call. CDR3 length equals 13 residues. The V end was cut by 2 bases, the J end by 8 bases, with 9 bases between. Germline values: CDR1 KGHDR, CDR2 SFDVKD.

This clonotype was picked up many times. The chain couples TRBV4-2 to TRBJ2-1; 7 bases are a match to TRBD2. Germline trimming cut 4 bases from V and 10 bases from J; bases unmatched to any gene: 10. CDR1 is LGHNA, CDR2 YNFKEQ, per germline. This CDR3 is built from 14 residues. The CDR3: CASSPGLGSIEQFF. CDR3 in DNA: TGTGCCAGCAGCCCCGGACTAGGGTCGATCGAGCAGTTCTTC.

This chain uses TRBV7-8 with TRBJ2-5; no definite D call. The germline V gene has CDR1 SGHVS and CDR2 FQNEAQ. The V gene lost 2 bases and the J gene lost 2 bases, with 12 bases spanning the gap. The CDR3 consists of 15 residues. The CDR3 spells CASSLTLTRQETQYF. CDR3 sequence (DNA): TGTGCCAGCAGCTTAACCCTGACACGGCAAGAGACCCAGTACTTC.

V and J are TRBV14 and TRBJ1-4; possible D gene TRBD1, 5 bases. The CDR3 length is 13 residues. V was shortened by 7 bases and J by 10 bases, with 16 bases between the two germline ends. Germline V gene sequence: CDR1 SGHDN, CDR2 FVKESK. The CDR3 spells CASNLNLGGKLFF. CDR3 nucleotides: TGTGCCAGCAACCTAAACCTGGGGGGAAAACTGTTTTTT.

This clonotype was observed at least ten times. J is TRBJ2-5 and V is TRBV20-1; 7 nucleotides match TRBD1. This CDR3 spans 15 amino acids. With V trimmed by 3 bases and J by 2 bases, 9 bases remained unmatched. Germline lookup yields CDR1 DFQATT and CDR2 SNEGSKA (reference sequence). CDR3 DNA sequence: TGCAGTGCTAGCTCCCCCGGGACAGCGCAAGAGACCCAGTACTTC. This codes for CSASSPGTAQETQYF.

This clonotype was detected only a few times. The genes are TRBV4-2 and TRBJ2-3; TRBD1 matches at 7 bases. The CDR3 is made up of 17 amino acids. Per the germline V gene, CDR1 is LGHNA and CDR2 is YNFKEQ. V shed 0 bases, J shed 4 bases, and the junction held 10 bases outside the gene matches. The CDR3 sequence is CASSQDYVDRVSDTQYF. The CDR3 nucleotides are TGTGCCAGCAGCCAAGATTACGTAGACAGGGTGTCAGATACGCAGTATTTT.

This chain joins TRBV28 and TRBJ2-1; no firm D call. CDR1 is MDHEN, CDR2 SYDVKM, per germline. CDR3 length equals 14 residues. Trimming took 8 bases from V and 9 from J, leaving 20 bases between them. The CDR3: CASALLRDYSEQFF. The CDR3, as DNA: TGTGCCAGCGCCCTCCTAAGGGATTATAGTGAGCAGTTCTTC.

This clonotype has a count of ten or more. The gene calls are TRBV5-1 and TRBJ1-2; 8 nucleotides match TRBD1. V shed 4 bases, J shed 2 bases, and the junction held 4 bases outside the gene matches. In germline, CDR1 is SGHRS, CDR2 YFSETQ. This CDR3 is built from 14 residues. CDR3 nucleotides: TGCGCCAGCAGCAGAAGACAGGGGAACTATGGCTACACCTTC. Translation gives CASSRRQGNYGYTF.

This chain links TRBV7-3 with TRBJ2-5; TRBD2 aligns across 11 bases. CDR1 is SGHTA and CDR2 is FQGTGA in the germline V gene. This CDR3 is 17 amino acids long. The trim removed 2 bases at V and 1 base at J, leaving 6 bases unmatched. The DNA for the CDR3 is TGTGCCAGCAGCTTAGTTAGCGGGGGGGTCTTCCAAGAGACCCAGTACTTC. It yields the protein CASSLVSGGVFQETQYF. The whole variable domain, remainder taken from reference TRBV7-3 and TRBJ2-5, is GAGVSQTPSNKVTEKGKYVELRCDPISGHTALYWYRQSLGQGPEFLIYFQGTGAADDSGLPNDRFFAVRPEGSVSTLKIQRTERGDSAVYLCASSLVSGGVFQETQYFGPGTRLLVL.

The chain's CDR3 is CASSFAGLPYNSPLHF. In nucleotides, the CDR3 is TGTGCCAGCAGCTTCGCGGGACTACCCTATAATTCACCCCTCCACTTT. The rearrangement uses TRBV7-2 and TRBJ1-6; tentative D call: TRBD1 (5 bases). This CDR3 region has 16 residues. Germline CDR1 and CDR2: SGHTA and FQGNSA. V lost 3 bases to trimming and J lost 2 bases, with 11 bases between them.

The CDR3 protein is CASMLLAEAFF. The CDR3 nucleotides are TGTGCCAGCATGCTACTCGCTGAAGCTTTCTTT. The V call is TRBV2, the J call TRBJ1-1; D is unclear. V lost 7 bases to trimming and J lost 6 bases, with 9 bases between them. The CDR3 sequence is 11 residues long. Germline CDR1 SNHLY, CDR2 FYNNEI.

As regards this clonotype: An end of the junction does not agree with germline; a read error may underlie this. The rearrangement uses TRBV11-2 and TRBJ2-2; no clear D. CDR1 SGHAT and CDR2 FQNNGV come from the germline V gene. The CDR3 consists of 16 residues. CDR3 DNA sequence: TGTGTCAGCAGCCCAATCAGCAGTATAAACACCGGGGAGCTGTTTTTT. This translates into CVSSPISSINTGELFF.

A few counts support this clonotype. CDR3: CASSDRDRWKGYTF. CDR3 nucleotides: TGTGCCAGCAGCGATCGGGACAGGTGGAAAGGCTACACCTTC. The J gene is TRBJ1-2, the V gene TRBV27, with 8 nucleotides matching TRBD1. CDR1 is MNHEY, CDR2 SMNVEV, per germline (reference sequence). Losses at the gene ends were 6 bases for V and 8 bases for J; bases not matched to a gene: 11. The CDR3 length is 14 residues.

This clonotype was counted at least ten times. The CDR3, as DNA: TGCGCCAGCAGCCAATCGGGACACTCGAACACTGAAGCTTTCTTT. This codes for CASSQSGHSNTEAFF. The chain recombines TRBV4-1 with TRBJ1-1; D is possibly TRBD1 (6 bases). CDR1 is MGHRA, CDR2 YSYEKL, per germline. The CDR3 runs to 15 residues. Trimming shortened V by 2 bases and J by 1 base, and 11 bases separated the two germline ends.

The chain carries TRBV4-1 and TRBJ2-5; D call uncertain. V lost 4 bases and J 5 bases, leaving 11 bases between the germline ends. The CDR3 sequence is 13 residues long. Germline V CDR1 and CDR2: MGHRA, YSYEKL. CDR3 nucleotide sequence: TGCGCCAGCAGCCCGCTGATTGGGGAGACCCAGTACTTC. Residues: CASSPLIGETQYF.

The V gene is TRBV10-3, the J gene TRBJ1-2; D is perhaps TRBD1 (5 bases). The CDR3 has 17 residues. Germline assignment: CDR1 ENHRY and CDR2 SYGVKD. V lost 0 bases and J 8 bases, leaving 22 bases between the germline ends. The CDR3 is CAISESRDGSRSRGYTF. CDR3 in DNA: TGTGCCATCAGTGAGTCGAGGGACGGTAGTAGGTCGCGGGGCTACACCTTC.

The chain is built from TRBV20-1 and TRBJ2-5; 7 nucleotides match TRBD2. The germline V gene encodes CDR1 DFQATT and CDR2 SNEGSKA (reference sequence). This CDR3 is built from 13 residues. Trimming cost V 8 bases and J 3 bases; bases outside gene matches: 9. DNA of the CDR3: TGCAGTTTTTCTAGCGGTGTTAAAGAGACCCAGTACTTC. Residues: CSFSSGVKETQYF.

About this clonotype: A junction boundary mismatches the germline segment, possibly from a read error. The rearrangement links TRBV2 to TRBJ1-1; the D gene is possibly TRBD1 (6 bases). The germline V gene encodes CDR1 SNHLY and CDR2 FYNNEI. The CDR3 is 14 amino acids. CDR3 amino acids: CVSRQGWMNTEAFF. The CDR3 bases are TGTGTCAGCAGGCAGGGGTGGATGAACACTGAAGCTTTCTTT.

This clonotype has a count of ten or more. The V and J genes are TRBV27 and TRBJ1-2, with D possibly matching TRBD1 (6 bases). Trimming left V 6 bases short and J 5 bases short, with 13 bases between. The germline gives CDR1 MNHEY, CDR2 SMNVEV (reference sequence). This CDR3 has 13 amino acids. CDR3 sequence: CASSPQGRYGYTF. In DNA form, the CDR3 reads TGTGCCAGCAGCCCACAGGGTCGGTATGGCTACACCTTC.

The chain recombines TRBV18 with TRBJ2-1; no reliable D call. This CDR3 region has 13 residues. V was cut by 2 bases and J by 8 bases, with 10 bases left in between. The germline CDR1 and CDR2 sequences are KGHSH and LQKENI. Written as DNA, the CDR3 is TGTGCCAGCTCACCAGGCAACAGCCATGAGCAGTTCTTC. It is translated as CASSPGNSHEQFF. Based on the CDR3 plus reference TRBV18 and TRBJ2-1, the full variable domain is NAGVMQNPRHLVRRRGQEARLRCSPMKGHSHVYWYRQLPEEGLKFMVYLQKENIIDESGMPKERFSAEFPKEGPSILRIQQVVRGDSAAYFCASSPGNSHEQFFGPGTRLTVL.

V is TRBV6-1 and J is TRBJ1-5; D perhaps matches TRBD1 (5 bases). The V and J ends lost 6 bases and 8 bases respectively, with 26 bases between them. This CDR3 is built from 17 residues. In germline, CDR1 is MNHNS, CDR2 SASEGT. In DNA, the CDR3 is TGTGCCAGCAGAGCGCACTCCCCCACAGGACGATCAGAGCCCCAGCATTTT. This sequence encodes CASRAHSPTGRSEPQHF.

This clonotype has just a few counts. The V gene is TRBV7-9, the J gene TRBJ1-1, with 7 positions matching TRBD1. The CDR3 is 15 amino acids. Germline loops: CDR1 SEHNR, CDR2 FQNEAQ (reference sequence). V shed 5 bases and J 2 bases; nucleotides not matched to a gene: 8. The CDR3 nucleotides are TGTGCCAGCAGCGCCCTACAGGGGTCTAACACTGAAGCTTTCTTT. Protein sequence: CASSALQGSNTEAFF.

The chain recombines TRBV20-1 with TRBJ1-5, with D unresolved. V was shortened by 3 bases and J by 1 base, with 13 bases between the two germline ends. Germline V lookup: CDR1 DFQATT, CDR2 SNEGSKA (reference sequence). This CDR3 contains 15 residues. CDR3 region: CSASMRHGSNQPQHF. DNA for the CDR3: TGCAGTGCTAGCATGCGTCATGGGAGCAATCAGCCCCAGCATTTT.

Points on this clonotype: The junction and the germline gene differ at one end; a read error may be behind it. This chain links TRBV15 with TRBJ1-2; a weak D match, TRBD1 (5 bases). This CDR3 has 16 amino acids. CDR1 is LNHNV and CDR2 is YYDKDF in the germline V gene (reference sequence). This chain's CDR3 is CATSRDSPGTLYGYTF. For the CDR3, the DNA is TGTGCCACCAGTAGAGATTCTCCAGGGACCCTCTATGGCTACACCTTC. The variable domain in full, with the rest retrieved from reference TRBV15 and TRBJ1-2, is DAMVIQNPRYQVTQFGKPVTLSCSQTLNHNVMYWYQQKSSQAPKLLFHYYDKDFNNEADTPDNFQSRRPNTSFCFLDIRSPGLGDTAMYLCATSRDSPGTLYGYTFGSGTRLTVV.

The rearrangement links TRBV9 to TRBJ2-5, with D possibly TRBD2 on 5 matching bases. CDR1 is SGDLS, CDR2 YYNGEE, per germline. This CDR3 comprises 15 residues. The ends were cut back, 3 bases at V and 5 bases at J, with 17 bases in the middle. In DNA, the CDR3 is TGTGCCAGCAGCGCTTCTTTACGGACGGGGGAGACCCAGTACTTC. This translates into CASSASLRTGETQYF.

A few counts support this clonotype. This rearrangement joins TRBV4-1 to TRBJ2-1; 8 bases fit TRBD1. Per germline, CDR1 MGHRA and CDR2 YSYEKL. CDR3 length equals 16 residues. V was pared by 0 bases and J by 7 bases, with 8 bases of the junction left unmatched. The CDR3 spells CASSQDQGAHVNEQFF. CDR3 DNA: TGCGCCAGCAGCCAAGATCAGGGGGCGCATGTAAATGAGCAGTTCTTC.

The genes are TRBV15 and TRBJ1-2, with D unclear. The germline V and J ends were trimmed by 3 bases and 2 bases, with 10 bases remaining between them. This CDR3 has 14 residues. From germline, CDR1 is LNHNV and CDR2 YYDKDF (reference sequence). In nucleotides, the CDR3 is TGTGCCACCAGCAGGGGAGGAGGGAACTATGGCTACACCTTC. Its protein product is CATSRGGGNYGYTF.

This clonotype was detected a few times. This chain links TRBV20-1 with TRBJ2-3; D ambiguous. Per germline, CDR1 DFQATT and CDR2 SNEGSKA (reference sequence). V shed 0 bases and J shed 0 bases, with 10 bases lying between them. The CDR3 covers 15 residues. CDR3 sequence (DNA): TGCAGTGCTAGAGATCACAAATCTAGCACAGATACGCAGTATTTT. It specifies CSARDHKSSTDTQYF.

This chain joins TRBV30 and TRBJ2-3, with 8 bases aligning to TRBD1. Germline lookup yields CDR1 GTSNPN and CDR2 SVGIG (reference sequence). The V gene end was trimmed by 0 bases and the J gene end by 3 bases; junction bases not matched to a gene: 5. This CDR3 contains 15 residues. The CDR3 DNA follows: TGTGCCTGGAGTGTATCACAGGGGGTAACAGATACGCAGTATTTT. Its translation: CAWSVSQGVTDTQYF. Filled out from reference TRBV30 and TRBJ2-3, the complete variable domain reads SQTIHQWPATLVQPVGSPLSLECTVEGTSNPNLYWYRQAAGRGLQLLFYSVGIGQISSEVPQNLSASRPQDRQFILSSKKLLLSDSGFYLCAWSVSQGVTDTQYFGPGTRLTVL.